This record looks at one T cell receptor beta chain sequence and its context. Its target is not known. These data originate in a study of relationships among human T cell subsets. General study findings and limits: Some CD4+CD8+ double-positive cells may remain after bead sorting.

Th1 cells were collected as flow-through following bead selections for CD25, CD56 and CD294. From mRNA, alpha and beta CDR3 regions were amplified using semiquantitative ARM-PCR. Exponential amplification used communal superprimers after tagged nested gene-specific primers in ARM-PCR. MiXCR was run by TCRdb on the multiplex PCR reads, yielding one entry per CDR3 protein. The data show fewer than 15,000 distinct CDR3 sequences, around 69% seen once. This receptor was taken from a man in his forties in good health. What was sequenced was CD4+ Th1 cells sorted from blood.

CDR3 sequence: CAISATTGEAFF. CDR3 DNA: TGTGCCATCAGTGCAACCACGGGGGAAGCTTTCTTT. The V and J genes are TRBV10-3 and TRBJ1-1; D is uncertain. CDR1 is ENHRY, CDR2 SYGVKD, per germline. The CDR3 contains 12 residues. V dropped 4 bases and J dropped 8 bases, with 11 bases sitting between them.